The sequence of this TCR beta chain was determined in a study of blood T cell repertoires in COVID-19. Whole-study context: From T cells, B-cell-depleted T cells, or PBMCs came the material, which was cDNA or gDNA.

Using immunoSEQ multiplex PCR, the repertoire was profiled, and TCRdb retains in-frame clones only, with some absent. The sample lists 12,000 to 15,000 clones; around 70% were seen once. The count of this clone is one. This CDR3 contains 13 residues. Trimming stripped 4 bases from V and 6 bases from J, with 10 bases between. The germline gives CDR1 SGHTA, CDR2 FQGNSA. The chain combines TRBV7-2 with TRBJ2-1; unclear D gene. The sequence came from a man in his 60s with acute or convalescent COVID-19. Source material: peripheral blood. CDR3 sequence: CASSSSNSNEQFF. CDR3 DNA: TGTGCCAGCAGCTCCTCAAACAGCAATGAGCAGTTCTTC.